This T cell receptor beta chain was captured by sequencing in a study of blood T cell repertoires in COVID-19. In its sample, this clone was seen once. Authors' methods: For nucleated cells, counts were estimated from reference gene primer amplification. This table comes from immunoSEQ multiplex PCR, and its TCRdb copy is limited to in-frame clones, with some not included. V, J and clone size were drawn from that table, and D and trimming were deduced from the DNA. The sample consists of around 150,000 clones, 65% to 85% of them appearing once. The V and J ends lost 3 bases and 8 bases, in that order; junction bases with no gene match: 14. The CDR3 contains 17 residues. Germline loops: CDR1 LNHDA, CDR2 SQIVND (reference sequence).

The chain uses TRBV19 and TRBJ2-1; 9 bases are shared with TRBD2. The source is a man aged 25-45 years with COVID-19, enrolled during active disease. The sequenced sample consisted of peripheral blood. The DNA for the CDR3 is TGTGCCAGTAGTATTGGGGGTTGGGGACTAGCAAGCCATGAGCAGTTCTTC. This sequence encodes CASSIGGWGLASHEQFF.